One and the same sample provided the 20 T cell receptor beta chains below, sequenced in a study of T cell repertoires in cytomegalovirus infection. TCRdb independently ran MiXCR on the reads; one entry per CDR3 protein. The sample holds about 280,000 distinct CDR3 sequences, around 20% seen once. The antigens these receptors bind are not known. Specimen: cultured PBMCs, collected from culture after CMV antigen stimulation. The receptor set was obtained from a human donor in good health (CMV status not recorded). Some clones in this sample may be carry-over from other donors' samples.

In this sample, this clonotype turned up many times. The chain has TRBV7-9 and TRBJ1-2; D uncertain. V was clipped by 0 bases and J by 4 bases, with 9 bases between them. The CDR3 is made up of 14 amino acids. Per germline, CDR1 SEHNR and CDR2 FQNEAQ (reference sequence). The CDR3 here is CASSLADAVYGYTF. The CDR3 DNA follows: TGTGCCAGCAGCTTAGCCGACGCCGTCTATGGCTACACCTTC.

This clonotype has more than one count but fewer than ten. This chain links TRBV10-3 with TRBJ1-5; D is uncertain. The CDR3 contains 12 residues. Trimming pared 5 bases from V and 4 bases from J, leaving 6 bases between. The germline V gene encodes CDR1 ENHRY and CDR2 SYGVKD. For the CDR3, the DNA is TGTGCCATCAGTCGGGAGAATCAGCCCCAGCATTTT. It is translated as CAISRENQPQHF.

The chain employs TRBV28 and TRBJ1-1; 10 nucleotides agree with TRBD1. This CDR3 is built from 15 residues. CDR1 MDHEN and CDR2 SYDVKM come from the germline V gene. V gave up 6 bases and J gave up 4 bases; unmatched junction bases: 8. For the CDR3, the DNA is TGTGCCAGCAGACCTTCGACAGGGGGCGGCACTGAAGCTTTCTTT. Translated: CASRPSTGGGTEAFF.

This clonotype came up many times. This chain connects TRBV7-2 to TRBJ2-5, with D maybe TRBD1 (6 bases). The length of the CDR3 is 13 residues. CDR1 and CDR2 from the germline V gene are SGHTA and FQGNSA. Trimming took off 6 bases at V and 1 base at J, with 9 bases between the two ends. In DNA form, the CDR3 reads TGTGCCAGCAGTGGGACACCCCAAGAGACCCAGTACTTC. Amino acids: CASSGTPQETQYF. Filled out from reference TRBV7-2 and TRBJ2-5, the complete variable domain reads GAGVSQSPSNKVTEKGKDVELRCDPISGHTALYWYRQSLGQGLEFLIYFQGNSAPDKSGLPSDRFSAERTGGSVSTLTIQRTQQEDSAVYLCASSGTPQETQYFGPGTRLLVL.

This clonotype was seen more than once but under ten times. This chain uses TRBV11-2 with TRBJ1-5; D remains ambiguous. CDR1 and CDR2 from the germline V gene are SGHAT and FQNNGV. V was pared by 5 bases and J by 6 bases, with 11 bases between. CDR3 length: 13 amino acids. CDR3 DNA sequence: TGTGCCAGCAGCCGAGGGCTACTTCAGCCCCAGCATTTT. Its translation is CASSRGLLQPQHF.

The table lists this clonotype with a few counts. The chain is built from TRBV29-1 and TRBJ2-7; maybe TRBD2 (6 bases). The CDR3 totals 14 residues. V lost 4 bases and J lost 3, with 16 bases in between. Per germline, CDR1 SQVTM and CDR2 ANQGSEA. CDR3 in DNA: TGCAGCGTTGGGGGTAGCGGTGGGATCTACGAGCAGTACTTC. This sequence encodes CSVGGSGGIYEQYF.

This clonotype was recorded many times. The chain has TRBV7-2 and TRBJ2-7; 10 nucleotides line up with TRBD2. Germline assignment: CDR1 SGHTA and CDR2 FQGNSA. The CDR3 spans 14 residues. V lost 5 bases, J lost 2 bases, and 3 bases stayed unmatched. The CDR3 sequence is CASSKTSGAYEQYF. The CDR3 nucleotides read TGTGCCAGCAGCAAAACTAGCGGGGCCTACGAGCAGTACTTC.

This clonotype showed up just a few times. This chain links TRBV7-2 with TRBJ2-2, with TRBD2 matching over 10 bases. The CDR3 spans 16 residues. V gave up 3 bases and J gave up 4 bases; unmatched junction bases: 5. Germline V gene lookup returns CDR1 SGHTA and CDR2 FQGNSA. The CDR3 is CASSFQAGGPTGELFF. CDR3 in DNA: TGTGCCAGCAGCTTCCAAGCGGGAGGGCCCACCGGGGAGCTGTTTTTT.

This chain links TRBV12-3 or TRBV12-4 with TRBJ1-3; 7 nucleotides match TRBD1. CDR3 size: 16 residues. J was trimmed by 1 base and V by 3 bases; bases with no gene match: 6. In nucleotides, the CDR3 is TGTGCCAGCAGTTTTAAGGTCAGGGGGTCTGGAAACACCATATATTTT. The encoded protein is CASSFKVRGSGNTIYF.

This chain uses TRBV20-1 with TRBJ2-4, with D unresolved. V was trimmed by 2 bases and J by 5 bases, leaving 10 bases between them. CDR3 length equals 13 residues. Per the germline V gene, CDR1 is DFQATT and CDR2 is SNEGSKA (reference sequence). CDR3 coding DNA: TGCAGTGCTAGACGGCAGGATCAAAACATTCAGTACTTC. Translating it yields CSARRQDQNIQYF.

This clonotype was counted a few times. The chain links TRBV5-4 to TRBJ2-3; 8 bases fit TRBD2. The CDR3 length is 16 residues. The germline V gene has CDR1 SGHNT and CDR2 YYREEE (reference sequence). The J segment lost 1 base and the V segment lost 0 bases, leaving 4 bases of the junction unmatched. CDR3 nucleotides: TGTGCCAGCAGCTTGGCGGGACTAGGTGGCACAGATACGCAGTATTTT. Residues: CASSLAGLGGTDTQYF.

This clonotype was picked up many times. This chain links TRBV7-9 with TRBJ2-1, with 10 bases identical to TRBD2. This CDR3 is 17 amino acids long. Germline CDR1 and CDR2: SEHNR and FQNEAQ (reference sequence). Trimming removed 4 bases from V and 6 bases from J; junction bases left unmatched: 12. CDR3 sequence (DNA): TGTGCCAGCAGCTCTGAGCGGGAGGGCCGCAATGTCAATGAGCAGTTCTTC. Translating it yields CASSSEREGRNVNEQFF.

This clonotype was seen a handful of times. J is TRBJ1-1 and V is TRBV5-1; no reliable D call. V shed 0 bases and J shed 3 bases, with 3 bases lying between them. The CDR3 extends over 12 amino acids. Per the germline V gene, CDR1 is SGHRS and CDR2 is YFSETQ. The CDR3 reads CASSLGDTEAFF. The CDR3 nucleotides read TGCGCCAGCAGCTTGGGGGACACTGAAGCTTTCTTT.

There are many counts of this clonotype. The chain is built from TRBV7-3 and TRBJ1-1; D not certain. CDR1 is SGHTA and CDR2 is FQGTGA in the germline V gene. V lost 1 base and J lost 2, with 14 bases in between. The CDR3 length is 16 residues. The CDR3 DNA follows: TGTGCCAGCAGCTTAAGCGGAGGCGGCACTAACACTGAAGCTTTCTTT. Translation gives CASSLSGGGTNTEAFF.

The rearrangement links TRBV4-3 to TRBJ2-1; 13 bases agree with TRBD2. Losses at the gene ends were 2 bases for V and 9 bases for J; bases not matched to a gene: 7. Per the germline V gene, CDR1 is LGHNA and CDR2 is YSLEER. This CDR3 has 16 residues. The CDR3 DNA follows: TGCGCCAGCAGCCAACGAACTAGCGGGAGGGCAACTGAGCAGTTCTTC. It codes for CASSQRTSGRATEQFF.

The CDR3 DNA sequence: TGTGCCAGTAGTATCCCGGCAGGGATATTGAACACTGAAGCTTTCTTT. Protein sequence: CASSIPAGILNTEAFF. The V call is TRBV19, the J call TRBJ1-1; TRBD1 might be the D (5 bases). Germline V CDR1 and CDR2: LNHDA, SQIVND (reference sequence). This CDR3 has 16 amino acids. Deletions cut 3 bases from V and 0 bases from J, with 14 bases between.

This clonotype was picked up a small number of times. The V call is TRBV7-2, the J call TRBJ1-1, with D perhaps TRBD1 (6 bases). This CDR3 is 13 amino acids long. The germline V and J ends were trimmed by 2 bases and 5 bases, with 9 bases remaining between them. The germline V gene has CDR1 SGHTA and CDR2 FQGNSA. The CDR3 here is CASSLWGRTEAFF. CDR3 nucleotide sequence: TGTGCCAGCAGCTTATGGGGGCGAACTGAAGCTTTCTTT.

The V gene is TRBV28, the J gene TRBJ1-1; the D is unclear. V was shortened by 8 bases and J by 6 bases, with 10 bases between the two germline ends. The germline CDR1 and CDR2 sequences are MDHEN and SYDVKM. This CDR3 is built from 11 residues. The CDR3 sequence: CASLREAEAFF. CDR3 nucleotide sequence: TGTGCCAGCCTAAGGGAGGCTGAAGCTTTCTTT.

The V call is TRBV6-2 or TRBV6-3, the J call TRBJ2-7, with a possible D match to TRBD2 (6 bases). Germline CDR1 reads MNHEY; CDR2 reads SVGEGT. This CDR3 comprises 13 residues. V was cut by 6 bases and J by 1 base, with 10 bases left in between. The CDR3 here is CASRPSESYEQYV. The DNA of the CDR3 is TGTGCCAGCAGGCCTAGCGAATCCTACGAGCAGTACGTC.

There are a few counts of this clonotype. CDR3 loop: CASSQPGLADYEQYV. The CDR3 region has the DNA TGCGCCAGCAGTCAGCCGGGACTAGCGGACTACGAGCAGTACGTC. The chain combines TRBV10-2 with TRBJ2-7; 11 positions agree with TRBD2. The CDR3 contains 15 residues. The trim removed 5 bases at V and 3 bases at J, leaving 6 bases unmatched. CDR1 and CDR2 (germline): WSHSY, SAAADI.